This T cell receptor (beta chain) was captured by sequencing in a study of early T cells in non-severe SARS-CoV-2 infection. This CDR3 spans 14 amino acids. Germline values: CDR1 LNHDA, CDR2 SQIVND (reference sequence). Trimming stripped 3 bases from V and 7 bases from J, with 15 bases between. This clonotype was seen many times. Individual cDNA molecules received unique molecular identifiers. TCRdb re-called the 5' RACE reads through MiXCR, storing one row per CDR3 protein. The repertoire includes about 35,000 distinct CDR3 sequences, 5% to 5.5% of them detected once, and approximately 6% sits in the top ten.

The sequence was collected from an adult who was a healthcare worker with PCR-confirmed SARS-CoV-2 infection or an uninfected control (not recorded which). The sequences come from whole blood, collected at baseline. The gene calls are TRBV19 and TRBJ2-5; D is unresolved. The CDR3 region has the DNA TGTGCCAGTAGTATCCGTGGCCCCGACGGGACCCAGTACTTC. It is translated as CASSIRGPDGTQYF.